The rows below give T cell receptor beta chains drawn from one sample of a study of blood T cell repertoires in COVID-19. This table comes from immunoSEQ multiplex PCR, and its TCRdb copy is limited to in-frame clones, with some not included. Of more than 110,000 clones in the sample, around 82% were seen once. What was sequenced was PBMCs or T cells enriched from blood (not recorded which). The receptors originated from a woman aged 50 to 65 who had recovered from COVID-19. Each CDR3 is given with its conserved first and last residue. A D gene is named only where the DNA matches it firmly. Not every row has a clone size; where given, it reads once, few, many or a size class.

cdr3_aa,cdr3_nt,clone_size,d_call,j_call,v_call
CASSPDTVRPQHF,TGTGCCAGCTCACCTGATACGGTTCGGCCCCAGCATTTT,-,-,TRBJ1-5,TRBV18
CASSPLGEDEQFF,TGTGCCAGCAGTCCCCTCGGGGAGGATGAGCAGTTCTTC,-,-,TRBJ2-1,TRBV6-4
CASSRTGVGTEAFF,TGTGCCAGCAGCAGGACAGGGGTTGGCACTGAAGCTTTCTTT,few,TRBD1,TRBJ1-1,TRBV11-3
CASSTRTRTIYF,TGTGCCAGCAGCACCCGGACTCGCACCATATATTTT,-,-,TRBJ1-3,TRBV3-1/TRBV3-2
CASRFRGTGELFF,TGTGCCAGCAGATTTAGGGGTACCGGGGAGCTGTTTTTT,-,-,TRBJ2-2,TRBV6-5
CASSPPPGLNTEAFF,TGTGCCAGCAGCCCGCCGCCTGGCCTGAACACTGAAGCTTTCTTT,-,-,TRBJ1-1,TRBV7-9
CASSLIGRGAVF,TGTGCCAGCAGTTTAATTGGGCGGGGGGCTGTCTTC,-,TRBD2,TRBJ2-1,TRBV28
CASSPPSQGDTEAFF,TGTGCCAGCTCACCCCCCTCCCAAGGGGACACTGAAGCTTTCTTT,-,-,TRBJ1-1,TRBV18
CASSKALNHWQGYF,TGTGCCAGCAGCAAAGCGCTAAACCACTGGCAGGGGTATTTT,-,-,TRBJ2-3,TRBV21-1
CASSQRNAAGELFF,TGTGCCAGCAGTCAACGGAATGCGGCCGGGGAGCTGTTTTTT,few,-,TRBJ2-2,TRBV28
CAKPGELFF,TGTGCCAAGCCCGGGGAGCTGTTTTTT,-,-,TRBJ2-2,TRBV21-1
CASSLERGRNEQYF,TGTGCCAGCAGCTTAGAAAGGGGGCGCAACGAGCAGTACTTC,-,TRBD1,TRBJ2-7,TRBV7-6
CASSLLAGRGYTF,TGTGCCAGCAGTTTATTGGCAGGGCGAGGCTACACCTTC,-,-,TRBJ1-2,TRBV28
CASSPREGAQAAGELFF,TGTGCCAGCAGCCCTAGAGAGGGGGCTCAGGCGGCCGGGGAGCTGTTTTTT,-,TRBD1,TRBJ2-2,TRBV11-3
CASSEDSQGDQPQHF,TGTGCCAGCAGTGAAGACAGCCAAGGGGATCAGCCCCAGCATTTT,-,-,TRBJ1-5,TRBV2
CASNRGDTEAFF,TGTGCCAGCAACAGGGGCGACACTGAAGCTTTCTTT,-,TRBD1,TRBJ1-1,TRBV7-8
CASSRASSLTGAQYF,TGTGCCAGTAGTAGAGCTAGTAGCCTGACAGGGGCCCAGTACTTC,once,TRBD1,TRBJ2-5,TRBV19
CASTLGSTGRYNAEAFF,TGTGCCAGCACCCTGGGATCTACGGGGAGATATAACGCTGAAGCTTTCTTT,-,-,TRBJ1-1,TRBV2
CASSDGTAQGEKLFF,TGTGCCAGCTCAGATGGGACAGCGCAGGGCGAAAAACTGTTTTTT,once,TRBD1,TRBJ1-4,TRBV18
CASSQAETSGTSTDTQYF,TGTGCCAGCAGCCAAGCGGAGACTAGCGGGACTAGCACAGATACGCAGTATTTT,-,TRBD2,TRBJ2-3,TRBV3-1/TRBV3-2
CASSAGYGGTTEAFF,TGTGCCAGCAGCGCAGGGTACGGGGGAACCACTGAAGCTTTCTTT,-,-,TRBJ1-1,TRBV11-3
CASSLAVDQPQHF,TGTGCCAGCAGCCTGGCCGTGGATCAGCCCCAGCATTTT,-,-,TRBJ1-5,TRBV7-2
CASSLGAGDTGELFF,TGCGCCAGCAGCTTGGGAGCGGGAGACACCGGGGAGCTGTTTTTT,-,TRBD2,TRBJ2-2,TRBV5-1
CASSPTGVSGYTF,TGTGCCAGCAGCCCCACAGGGGTAAGCGGCTACACCTTC,-,TRBD1,TRBJ1-2,TRBV6-5
CASSLSGANYGYTF,TGTGCCAGCAGTTTATCAGGAGCCAACTATGGCTACACCTTC,-,-,TRBJ1-2,TRBV27